The source of this TCR beta chain is a study of T cell repertoires in cytomegalovirus infection. Study information: Public signatures in TCR beta pointed to CMV infection and matching HLA type.

Study-wide findings and caveats: Predominance within the ex vivo response was attributable to HLA-C-restricted CMV-specific TCR beta clonotypes. Totalled public TCR beta family frequency picked out people who carried CMV plus the relevant HLA.

A note on this clonotype: Its cognate antigen is unknown.

CDR3 length equals 14 residues. Germline V lookup: CDR1 LGHDT, CDR2 YNNKEL (reference sequence). V lost 6 bases, J lost 8 bases, and 16 bases lay in between. TCRdb re-derived calls from the reads in MiXCR, one entry per CDR3 protein. The data hold around 450,000 distinct CDR3 sequences, with around 32% observed a single time. The sequenced material came from PBMCs. The gene calls are TRBV3-1 and TRBJ1-4, with unresolved D. This clonotype originated in a human donor in good health (CMV status not recorded). Some clones in this sample may be carry-over from other donors' samples. The CDR3 spells CASRSAFGEEKLFF. Written as DNA, the CDR3 is TGTGCCAGCAGATCCGCCTTCGGAGAGGAAAAACTGTTTTTT.